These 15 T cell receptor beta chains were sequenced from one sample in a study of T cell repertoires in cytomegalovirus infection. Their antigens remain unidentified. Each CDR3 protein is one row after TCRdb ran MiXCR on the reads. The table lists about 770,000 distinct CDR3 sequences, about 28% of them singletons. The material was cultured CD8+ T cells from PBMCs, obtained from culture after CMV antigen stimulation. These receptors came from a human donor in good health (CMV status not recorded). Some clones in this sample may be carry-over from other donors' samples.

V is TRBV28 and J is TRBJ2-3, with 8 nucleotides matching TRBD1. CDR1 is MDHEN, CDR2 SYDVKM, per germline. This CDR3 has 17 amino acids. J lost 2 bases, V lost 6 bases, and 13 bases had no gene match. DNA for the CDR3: TGTGCCAGCAGGCAGACTGACAGGGGACGATCCACAGATACGCAGTATTTT. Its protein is CASRQTDRGRSTDTQYF.

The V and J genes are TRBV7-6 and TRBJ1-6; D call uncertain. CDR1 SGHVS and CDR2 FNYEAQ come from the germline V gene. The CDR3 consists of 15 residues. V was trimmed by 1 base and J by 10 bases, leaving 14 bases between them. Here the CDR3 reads CASSLGPGNASPLHF. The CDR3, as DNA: TGTGCCAGCAGCTTAGGACCAGGAAATGCGTCACCCCTCCACTTT.

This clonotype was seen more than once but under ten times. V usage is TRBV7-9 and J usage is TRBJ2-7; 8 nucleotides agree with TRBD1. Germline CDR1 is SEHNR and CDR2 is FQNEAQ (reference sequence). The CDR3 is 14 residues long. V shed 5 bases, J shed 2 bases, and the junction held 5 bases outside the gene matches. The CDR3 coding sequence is TGTGCCAGCAGCCCCCCGGACAGGGCCTACGAGCAGTACTTC. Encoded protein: CASSPPDRAYEQYF.

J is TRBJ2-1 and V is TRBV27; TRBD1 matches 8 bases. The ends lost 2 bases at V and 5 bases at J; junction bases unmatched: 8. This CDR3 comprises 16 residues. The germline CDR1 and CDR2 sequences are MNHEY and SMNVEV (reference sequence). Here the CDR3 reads CASSLAGTGEDNEQFF. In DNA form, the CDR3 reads TGTGCCAGCAGTTTAGCCGGGACAGGAGAGGACAATGAGCAGTTCTTC.

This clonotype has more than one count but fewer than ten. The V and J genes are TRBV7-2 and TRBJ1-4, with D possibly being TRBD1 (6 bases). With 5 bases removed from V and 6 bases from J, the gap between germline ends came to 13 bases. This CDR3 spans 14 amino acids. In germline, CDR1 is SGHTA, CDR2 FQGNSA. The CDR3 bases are TGTGCCAGCAGCCCGGTCACAGGGCATGAAAAACTGTTTTTT. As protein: CASSPVTGHEKLFF.

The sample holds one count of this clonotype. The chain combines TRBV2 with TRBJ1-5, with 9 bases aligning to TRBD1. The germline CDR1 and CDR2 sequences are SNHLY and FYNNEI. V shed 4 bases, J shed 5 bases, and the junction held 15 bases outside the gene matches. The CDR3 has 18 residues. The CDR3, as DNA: TGTGCCAGCAGTGGAGGGCTTCCGGGACAGGGACACGATCAGCCCCAGCATTTT. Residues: CASSGGLPGQGHDQPQHF.

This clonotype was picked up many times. CDR3 DNA: TGTGCCAGCAGCCCAGGCGGGGTCTCTGGGGCCAACGTCCTGACTTTC. This gives the protein CASSPGGVSGANVLTF. The V gene is TRBV12-3 or TRBV12-4, the J gene TRBJ2-6; D might be TRBD2 (6 bases). Trimming cost V 6 bases and J 0 bases, with 12 bases left between them. The length of the CDR3 is 16 residues.

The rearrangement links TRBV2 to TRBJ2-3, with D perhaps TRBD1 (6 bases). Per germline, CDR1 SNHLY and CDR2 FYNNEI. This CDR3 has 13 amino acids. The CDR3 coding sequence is TGTTGCCACCAGGGGCTTTCCACGGGTACGCAGTATTTT. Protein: CCHQGLSTGTQYF.

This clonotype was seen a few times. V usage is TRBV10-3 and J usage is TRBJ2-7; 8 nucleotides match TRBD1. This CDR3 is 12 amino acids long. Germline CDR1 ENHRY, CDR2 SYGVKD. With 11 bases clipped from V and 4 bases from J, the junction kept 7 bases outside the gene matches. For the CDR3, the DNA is TGTGCCGTGAGGACAGGGAATTACGAGCAGTACTTC. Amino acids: CAVRTGNYEQYF.

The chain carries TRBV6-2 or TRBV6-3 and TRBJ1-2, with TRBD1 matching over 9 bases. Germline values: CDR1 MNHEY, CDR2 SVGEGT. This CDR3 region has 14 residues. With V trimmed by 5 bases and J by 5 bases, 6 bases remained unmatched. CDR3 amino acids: CASSISGTGYGYTF. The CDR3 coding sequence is TGTGCCAGCAGTATCTCCGGGACAGGGTATGGCTACACCTTC.

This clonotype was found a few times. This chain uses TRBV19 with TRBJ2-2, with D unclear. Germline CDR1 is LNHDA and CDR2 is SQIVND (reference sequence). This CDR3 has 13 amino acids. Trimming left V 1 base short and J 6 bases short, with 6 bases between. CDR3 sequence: CASSIGFSGELFF. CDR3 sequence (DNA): TGTGCCAGTAGTATAGGCTTTTCCGGGGAGCTGTTTTTT.

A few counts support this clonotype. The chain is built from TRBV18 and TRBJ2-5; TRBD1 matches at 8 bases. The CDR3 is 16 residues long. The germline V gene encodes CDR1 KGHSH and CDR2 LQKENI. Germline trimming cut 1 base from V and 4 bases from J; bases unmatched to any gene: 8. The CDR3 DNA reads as TGTGCCAGCTCACCACTTACTGGACAGGGAGCAGAGACCCAGTACTTC. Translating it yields CASSPLTGQGAETQYF.

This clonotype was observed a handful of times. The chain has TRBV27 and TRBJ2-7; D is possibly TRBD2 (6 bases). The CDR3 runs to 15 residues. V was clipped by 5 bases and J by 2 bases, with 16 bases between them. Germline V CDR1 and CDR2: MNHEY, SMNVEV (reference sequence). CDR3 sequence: CASSGRGAGPYEQYF. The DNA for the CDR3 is TGTGCCAGCAGTGGCCGGGGAGCGGGTCCCTACGAGCAGTACTTC.

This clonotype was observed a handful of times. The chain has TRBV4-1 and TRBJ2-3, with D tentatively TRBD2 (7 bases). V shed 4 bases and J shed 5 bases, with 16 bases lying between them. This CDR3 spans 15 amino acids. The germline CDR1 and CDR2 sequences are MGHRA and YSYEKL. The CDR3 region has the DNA TGCGCCAGCAGCCCCTCAGGACTAGGGGGAGATACGCAGTATTTT. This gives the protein CASSPSGLGGDTQYF.

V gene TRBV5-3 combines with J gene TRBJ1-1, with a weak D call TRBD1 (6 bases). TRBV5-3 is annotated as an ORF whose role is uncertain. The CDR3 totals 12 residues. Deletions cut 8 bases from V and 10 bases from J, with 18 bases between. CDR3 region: CASAEGGEGAFF. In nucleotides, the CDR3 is TGTGCCAGCGCGGAGGGGGGCGAAGGAGCTTTCTTT.